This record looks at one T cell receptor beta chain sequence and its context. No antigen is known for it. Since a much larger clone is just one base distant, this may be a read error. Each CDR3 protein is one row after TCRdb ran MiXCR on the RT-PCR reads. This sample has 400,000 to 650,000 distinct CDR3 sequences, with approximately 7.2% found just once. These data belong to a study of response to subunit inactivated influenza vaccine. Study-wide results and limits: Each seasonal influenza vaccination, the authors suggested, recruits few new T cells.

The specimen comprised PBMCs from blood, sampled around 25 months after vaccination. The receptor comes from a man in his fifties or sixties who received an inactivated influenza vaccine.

The CDR3 nucleotides read TGTGCCAGCAGAACGACAGAGACGCAGTATTTT. This gives the protein CASRTTETQYF. This chain uses TRBV11-2 with TRBJ2-3; tentatively, D is TRBD1 (5 bases). This CDR3 spans 11 amino acids. The germline V gene encodes CDR1 SGHAT and CDR2 FQNNGV.